The entry that follows covers one T cell receptor (beta chain) sequence. This sample stems from a study of control samples from healthy donors and cancer patients. Profiled with immunoSEQ multiplex PCR; TCRdb holds only in-frame clones, not every one. The sample holds 100,000 to 120,000 clones; 83% are singletons and the top ten take approximately 13%. The germline gives CDR1 SGHTA, CDR2 FQGNSA. The CDR3 length is 15 residues. With V trimmed by 5 bases and J by 1 base, 7 bases remained unmatched. The TCR sequence derives from a woman between 45 and 60 years old in good health. The gene calls are TRBV7-2 and TRBJ1-2; 7 bases line up with TRBD1. Sequencing was carried out using blood. The CDR3 reads CASSTHRGYNYGYTF. The CDR3 DNA reads TGTGCCAGCAGCACACACAGGGGTTATAACTATGGCTACACCTTC.